This T cell receptor beta chain was sequenced in a study of PD-1 blockade in classical Hodgkin lymphoma. Trimming cost V 5 bases and J 0 bases, with 10 bases left between them. Germline CDR1 reads SGHTA; CDR2 reads FQGNSA. This CDR3 spans 14 amino acids. Regarding time point: cycle 4 day 1 (C4D1), after 6 weeks of nivolumab. In every patient, relapse followed autologous stem cell transplantation, while exposure to brentuximab vedotin differed. Classifying best responses yielded complete response, partial response or progressive disease. This clone was seen just once. The table came from immunoSEQ multiplex PCR; TCRdb's copy has only in-frame clones and leaves some out. The sample holds 100,000 or so clones, approximately 89% seen once.

This receptor was obtained from a human donor with classical Hodgkin lymphoma. The V call is TRBV7-2, the J call TRBJ2-5; perhaps TRBD2 as D (6 bases). The source material was peripheral blood mononuclear cells (PBMCs), sampled before the fourth cycle of nivolumab. CDR3 sequence reads: CASSAAGNQETQYF. CDR3 bases: TGTGCCAGCAGCGCCGCGGGGAACCAAGAGACCCAGTACTTC.